This entry is about one TCR beta chain. The CDR3 is 17 amino acids. Germline V lookup: CDR1 SGHTA, CDR2 FQGNSA. V was trimmed by 5 bases and J by 0 bases, leaving 20 bases between them. These data are taken from a study of radiotherapy plus CTLA-4 blockade in lung cancer. Libraries were prepared by immunoSEQ multiplex PCR; TCRdb keeps only in-frame clonotypes and omits some of them. This sample yields 81,000 or so clones, of which around 79% are seen a single time; roughly 22% belongs to the top ten. The rearrangement uses TRBV7-2 and TRBJ2-7; possibly TRBD1 for D (5 bases). The sequence derives from a human donor with non-small cell lung cancer whose response to radiotherapy plus ipilimumab could not be evaluated. Some clones in this sample may be carry-over from other donors' samples. The sample was peripheral blood, taken from a patient treated with radiotherapy plus ipilimumab. The CDR3 here is CASSAPVTGSGSYEQYF. The DNA for the CDR3 is TGTGCCAGCAGCGCCCCGGTAACAGGCTCCGGCTCCTACGAGCAGTACTTC.